The 19 T cell receptor beta chains reported below all come from one sample, sequenced in a study of blood T cell repertoires in COVID-19. The protocol was immunoSEQ multiplex PCR, while the TCRdb copy is restricted to in-frame clones and leaves out a portion. The table has about 69,000 clones, approximately 82% seen once. Sequenced input: peripheral blood. The receptor source for this set is a woman of 80 years or more with acute or convalescent COVID-19.

J is TRBJ1-1 and V is TRBV9; D unresolved. The CDR3 is made up of 14 amino acids. The germline gives CDR1 SGDLS, CDR2 YYNGEE. Trimming shortened V by 4 bases and J by 4 bases, and 14 bases separated the two germline ends. The CDR3 DNA reads TGTGCCAGCAGCCTCCGCGGCGTCGTCACTGAAGCTTTCTTT. Amino acids: CASSLRGVVTEAFF.

The gene calls are TRBV7-9 and TRBJ2-7; TRBD1 aligns across 7 bases. CDR1 and CDR2 (germline): SEHNR, FQNEAQ (reference sequence). V lost 4 bases and J lost 1; bases outside the gene matches: 7. The CDR3 runs 15 residues. The CDR3 protein is CASSSVGQPSYEQYF. The CDR3 region has the DNA TGTGCCAGCAGCTCGGTGGGACAGCCTTCCTACGAGCAGTACTTC.

The gene calls are TRBV19 and TRBJ2-5; 13 positions agree with TRBD2. This CDR3 is built from 22 residues. Germline V gene lookup returns CDR1 LNHDA and CDR2 SQIVND (reference sequence). V was pared by 3 bases and J by 6 bases, with 25 bases of the junction left unmatched. The CDR3 nucleotides are TGTGCCAGTAGTATTGTCGGACAGGGGATTCCTACTAGCGGGGGGGCCATGAAGACCCAGTACTTC. Its translation: CASSIVGQGIPTSGGAMKTQYF.

This clone was seen just once. This chain links TRBV27 with TRBJ2-2; 7 positions match TRBD1. This CDR3 is built from 16 residues. Trimming at V came to 5 bases and at J to 5 bases, leaving 11 bases not matched to a gene. Looked up from germline, CDR1 is MNHEY and CDR2 is SMNVEV (reference sequence). In DNA, the CDR3 is TGTGCCAGCAGTCCGAAACCGGGACAGAGAACCGGGGAGCTGTTTTTT. This gives the protein CASSPKPGQRTGELFF.

The chain has TRBV5-1 and TRBJ1-4, with 9 bases aligning to TRBD1. V shed 3 bases, J shed 3 bases, and the junction held 6 bases outside the gene matches. Germline values: CDR1 SGHRS, CDR2 YFSETQ. This CDR3 is 16 amino acids long. The CDR3 region has the DNA TGCGCCAGCAGCTATTACAGGGGGCAGGCTAATGAAAAACTGTTTTTT. Translation: CASSYYRGQANEKLFF.

This clone was recorded only once. The genes are TRBV11-2 and TRBJ1-4; 9 bases match TRBD1. Trimming at V came to 5 bases and at J to 7 bases, leaving 14 bases not matched to a gene. Germline V lookup: CDR1 SGHAT, CDR2 FQNNGV. The CDR3 is 17 amino acids. CDR3 in amino acids: CASSPTGGNYEGEKLFF. CDR3 DNA: TGTGCCAGCAGCCCGACAGGGGGAAATTATGAGGGTGAAAAACTGTTTTTT.

The V call is TRBV3-1 (or the pseudogene TRBV3-2), the J call TRBJ2-1; 7 bases agree with TRBD1. The ends lost 1 base at V and 9 bases at J; junction bases unmatched: 12. Germline-derived CDR1 and CDR2 are LGHDT and YNNKEL (reference sequence). The CDR3 is 16 residues long. CDR3 bases: TGTGCCAGCAGCCAAGCGAGCTGGGCAGGGGGTGTTGAGCAGTTCTTC. Translating it yields CASSQASWAGGVEQFF.

V and J are TRBV27 and TRBJ2-7, with 13 bases matching TRBD2. CDR1 and CDR2 from the germline V gene are MNHEY and SMNVEV (reference sequence). Losses at the gene ends were 8 bases for V and 2 bases for J; bases not matched to a gene: 12. This CDR3 is built from 17 residues. The CDR3 DNA is TGTGCCAGCGGCCCCGAAACGGGACTAGCGGGGACCTACGAGCAGTACTTC. Amino acid sequence: CASGPETGLAGTYEQYF.

This chain joins TRBV11-2 and TRBJ1-1; D gene ambiguous. There are 12 residues in the CDR3. V was pared by 1 base and J by 4 bases, with 4 bases between. Germline-derived CDR1 and CDR2 are SGHAT and FQNNGV. The CDR3 bases are TGTGCCAGCAGCTTAGCCAGCACTGAAGCTTTCTTT. Its protein product is CASSLASTEAFF.

The chain carries TRBV6-1 and TRBJ2-2; possibly TRBD1 for D (6 bases). The germline V gene encodes CDR1 MNHNS and CDR2 SASEGT. The CDR3 consists of 17 residues. The germline V and J ends were trimmed by 3 bases and 0 bases, with 14 bases remaining between them. The DNA for the CDR3 is TGTGCCAGCAGTGACATACAGGGCGCGACGAACACCGGGGAGCTGTTTTTT. Residues: CASSDIQGATNTGELFF.

The V and J genes are TRBV19 and TRBJ2-1; 10 bases are shared with TRBD2. Germline V gene data show CDR1 as LNHDA and CDR2 as SQIVND (reference sequence). The CDR3 length is 16 residues. J lost 9 bases, V lost 2 bases, and 10 bases had no gene match. CDR3 nucleotides: TGTGCCAGTAGTATACCCCAGCGGGGGGGCCGATCTGAGCAGTTCTTC. Its translation is CASSIPQRGGRSEQFF.

The chain joins TRBV24-1 to TRBJ1-2; 7 bases map to TRBD1. This CDR3 contains 14 residues. CDR1 and CDR2 (germline): KGHDR, SFDVKD. V lost 4 bases and J lost 8; bases outside the gene matches: 9. The CDR3 sequence: CATSEDTSGGGYTF. In DNA form, the CDR3 reads TGTGCCACCAGTGAGGACACCTCAGGGGGAGGCTACACCTTC.

Only a few counts were recorded for this clone. The chain joins TRBV29-1 to TRBJ1-2; D is unclear. Germline V gene data show CDR1 as SQVTM and CDR2 as ANQGSEA. Trimming removed 4 bases at V and 5 bases at J, with 8 bases between. The CDR3 has 11 residues. CDR3 loop: CSVGHNYGYTF. CDR3 bases: TGCAGCGTTGGACATAATTATGGCTACACCTTC.

V and J are TRBV2 and TRBJ1-2; possible D gene TRBD1, 6 bases. With 10 bases removed from V and 10 bases from J, the gap between germline ends came to 16 bases. This CDR3 is 11 amino acids long. Looked up from germline, CDR1 is SNHLY and CDR2 is FYNNEI. DNA for the CDR3: TGTGCCACCGCACCAATGGGGGCCTACACCTTC. As protein: CATAPMGAYTF.

CDR3 sequence reads: CASSSYRGTGGTGELFF. In DNA, the CDR3 is TGTGCCAGCAGCTCGTACAGGGGCACAGGTGGGACCGGGGAGCTGTTTTTT. This chain joins TRBV7-8 and TRBJ2-2; 7 nucleotides match TRBD1. The CDR3 consists of 17 residues. V lost 4 bases and J lost 5; bases outside the gene matches: 13. Germline V gene data show CDR1 as SGHVS and CDR2 as FQNEAQ. Using reference TRBV7-8 and TRBJ2-2 for the parts outside the CDR3, the full variable domain is GAGVSQSPRYKVAKRGQDVALRCDPISGHVSLFWYQQALGQGPEFLTYFQNEAQLDKSGLPSDRFFAERPEGSVSTLKIQRTQQEDSAVYLCASSSYRGTGGTGELFFGEGSRLTVL.

The chain joins TRBV5-1 to TRBJ2-3, with D perhaps matching TRBD2 (6 bases). This CDR3 has 16 residues. CDR1 SGHRS and CDR2 YFSETQ come from the germline V gene. Trimming removed 3 bases from V and 1 base from J, with 15 bases in between. The CDR3 nucleotides are TGCGCCAGCAGCTCAATGGGCCCGGGGGGCACAGATACGCAGTATTTT. It translates to CASSSMGPGGTDTQYF.

The chain joins TRBV5-1 to TRBJ1-5, with 10 bases that match TRBD1. V gave up 4 bases and J gave up 1 base; unmatched junction bases: 5. The germline CDR1 and CDR2 sequences are SGHRS and YFSETQ. The CDR3 covers 16 residues. The CDR3 reads CASSPGTGESNQPQHF. CDR3 nucleotides: TGCGCCAGCAGCCCGGGGACAGGGGAAAGCAATCAGCCCCAGCATTTT.

The rearrangement joins TRBV6-1 to TRBJ2-1; maybe TRBD2 (6 bases). Looked up from germline, CDR1 is MNHNS and CDR2 is SASEGT. This CDR3 has 17 residues. V lost 1 base, J lost 4 bases, and 17 bases lay in between. CDR3 residues: CASSEGAGRGSYNEQFF. The CDR3 coding sequence is TGTGCCAGCAGTGAAGGCGCGGGGCGGGGATCGTACAATGAGCAGTTCTTC.

The rearrangement links TRBV24-1 to TRBJ2-1; TRBD2 agrees at 7 bases. Per the germline V gene, CDR1 is KGHDR and CDR2 is SFDVKD. Trimming took 1 base from V and 0 from J; bases not matched to a gene: 5. This CDR3 contains 17 residues. CDR3 loop: CATSDLGLAASYNEQFF. In DNA form, the CDR3 reads TGTGCCACCAGTGATTTAGGGCTAGCGGCCTCCTACAATGAGCAGTTCTTC.